The 19 T cell receptor beta chains presented below share a single source sample, sequenced in a study of post-analysis software for immune sequencing data. Their antigens remain unidentified. Presence of unique molecular identifiers characterized the TCR beta cDNA libraries. TCRdb processed the PCR reads anew with MiXCR; each CDR3 protein has one entry. The top ten clones hold approximately 4.4% of a sample with hundreds of thousands of distinct CDR3 sequences, under 70% of them seen once. Broader study findings: Controls showed lower frequencies than patients for a handful of TRBV segments, and TRBV5-6, TRBV5-1 and TRBV20-1 were among these.

The sequenced material came from blood. The receptor source for this set is a girl aged 5-17 years with multiple sclerosis.

In its sample, this clonotype was seen a few times. V and J are TRBV6-2 or TRBV6-3 and TRBJ1-5; D is ambiguous. Germline CDR1 reads MNHEY; CDR2 reads SVGEGT. This CDR3 contains 14 residues. V was trimmed by 2 bases and J by 0 bases, leaving 5 bases between them. The CDR3 nucleotides are TGTGCCAGCAGTTACCGATATAGCAATCAGCCCCAGCATTTT. This codes for CASSYRYSNQPQHF.

CDR3 DNA: TGTGCCAGCAAACCCCGGCGGTGGGATGAGCAGTTCTTC. This gives the protein CASKPRRWDEQFF. The gene calls are TRBV12-3 or TRBV12-4 and TRBJ2-1; D gene ambiguous. The CDR3 runs to 13 residues. Trimming left V 7 bases short and J 8 bases short, with 15 bases between.

This clonotype appeared a few times. This chain connects TRBV20-1 to TRBJ2-3; D unclear. There are 13 residues in the CDR3. Trimming removed 2 bases from V and 5 bases from J, with 11 bases in between. The germline V gene has CDR1 DFQATT and CDR2 SNEGSKA (reference sequence). The CDR3 DNA reads as TGCAGTGCTAGACTAGTCGTCTTAGATACGCAGTATTTT. This translates into CSARLVVLDTQYF.

The rearrangement uses TRBV20-1 and TRBJ1-2, with D hard to call. V was cut by 2 bases and J by 7 bases, with 11 bases left in between. The CDR3 extends over 12 amino acids. The germline V gene encodes CDR1 DFQATT and CDR2 SNEGSKA (reference sequence). The CDR3, as DNA: TGCAGTGCTAGAAGGTACTCTTCTGGCTACACCTTC. Its protein product is CSARRYSSGYTF.

J is TRBJ2-1 and V is TRBV7-2; D may be TRBD2 (6 bases). The V end lost 5 bases, the J end lost 7 bases, and 12 bases lay between the germline ends. The CDR3 loop spans 13 amino acids. Germline assignment: CDR1 SGHTA and CDR2 FQGNSA. The CDR3 protein is CASSIRRENEQFF. For the CDR3, the DNA is TGTGCCAGCAGCATCCGTCGGGAGAATGAGCAGTTCTTC.

V usage is TRBV5-8 and J usage is TRBJ2-5; D is perhaps TRBD1 (6 bases). The CDR3 is made up of 13 amino acids. V was shortened by 3 bases and J by 7 bases, with 13 bases between the two germline ends. CDR1 and CDR2 from the germline V gene are SGHTS and YDEGEE. The DNA of the CDR3 is TGTGCCAGCAGCTCCAGGGGTGACGGGACCCAGTACTTC. Translating it yields CASSSRGDGTQYF.

The gene calls are TRBV20-1 and TRBJ1-6; no clear D. The germline gives CDR1 DFQATT, CDR2 SNEGSKA (reference sequence). The CDR3 runs 12 residues. V dropped 6 bases and J dropped 7 bases, with 10 bases sitting between them. This CDR3 reads CSASPGNSPLHF. CDR3 nucleotide sequence: TGCAGTGCCTCCCCAGGAAATTCACCCCTCCACTTT.

The genes are TRBV3-1 and TRBJ2-3; no clear D gene. The CDR3 covers 14 residues. The germline CDR1 and CDR2 sequences are LGHDT and YNNKEL (reference sequence). V was trimmed by 0 bases and J by 4 bases, leaving 8 bases between them. The CDR3 coding sequence is TGTGCCAGCAGCCAAGATTCAGGCGCAGATACGCAGTATTTT. It specifies CASSQDSGADTQYF.

The chain carries TRBV19 and TRBJ2-7, with TRBD2 identical over 8 bases. Trimming cost V 4 bases and J 0 bases; bases outside gene matches: 5. CDR3 length: 15 amino acids. Germline CDR1 LNHDA, CDR2 SQIVND (reference sequence). CDR3 protein: CASSTLSGASYEQYF. DNA of the CDR3: TGTGCCAGTAGTACGCTTAGCGGGGCCTCCTACGAGCAGTACTTC.

The V and J genes are TRBV20-1 and TRBJ2-1; 9 bases map to TRBD2. The CDR3 has 17 amino acids. Germline CDR1 reads DFQATT; CDR2 reads SNEGSKA (reference sequence). With 0 bases clipped from V and 5 bases from J, the junction kept 11 bases outside the gene matches. The CDR3 coding sequence is TGCAGTGCTAGAGACGCCCGTAGCGGGAGCCTGAACAATGAGCAGTTCTTC. Protein sequence: CSARDARSGSLNNEQFF.

CDR3 region: CASSVLTSGGSYEQYF. The CDR3 nucleotides read TGTGCCAGCAGTGTGCTGACTAGCGGGGGCTCCTACGAGCAGTACTTC. V and J are TRBV27 and TRBJ2-7, with TRBD2 matching over 12 bases. The trim removed 5 bases at V and 0 bases at J, leaving 5 bases unmatched. The length of the CDR3 is 16 residues. Germline lookup yields CDR1 MNHEY and CDR2 SMNVEV (reference sequence).

This clonotype was counted between two and nine times. J is TRBJ2-1 and V is TRBV12-3 or TRBV12-4; D perhaps matches TRBD2 (5 bases). This CDR3 contains 16 residues. Between the trimmed V and J ends, which lost 1 base and 4 bases, there was a span of 14 bases. The DNA of the CDR3 is TGTGCCAGCAGTTTAGGGAGGCTAGTGGGTTACAATGAGCAGTTCTTC. Amino acid sequence: CASSLGRLVGYNEQFF.

The chain is built from TRBV7-9 and TRBJ2-7; TRBD1 matches at 7 bases. This CDR3 is 14 amino acids long. The V and J ends lost 5 bases and 1 base, in that order; junction bases with no gene match: 5. Germline V gene lookup returns CDR1 SEHNR and CDR2 FQNEAQ (reference sequence). The CDR3 nucleotides read TGTGCCAGCAGCGTAGGGGACAGATCCTACGAGCAGTACTTC. This translates into CASSVGDRSYEQYF.

This clonotype has just one count. This sequence joins TRBV18 and TRBJ2-1, with TRBD2 matching 9 bases. The germline V gene has CDR1 KGHSH and CDR2 LQKENI. The CDR3 is made up of 16 amino acids. Trimming at V came to 6 bases and at J to 7 bases, leaving 13 bases not matched to a gene. The CDR3 loop is CASSTIAGAGANEQFF. CDR3 in DNA: TGTGCCAGCTCGACAATAGCGGGAGCGGGGGCAAATGAGCAGTTCTTC.

This clonotype was seen only a few times. The chain has TRBV29-1 and TRBJ2-3; D is uncertain. The CDR3 loop spans 12 amino acids. The V gene's germline CDR1 is SQVTM and CDR2 ANQGSEA. CDR3 in DNA: TGCAGTTATGGGAAAGCCACAGATACGCAGTATTTT. Translation gives CSYGKATDTQYF.

This clonotype was found a few times. The gene calls are TRBV12-3 or TRBV12-4 and TRBJ2-7; TRBD1 is a possible D gene (5 bases). V was trimmed by 7 bases and J by 3 bases, leaving 16 bases between them. CDR3 length: 14 amino acids. CDR3 amino acids: CASTLPGAFYEQYF. For the CDR3, the DNA is TGTGCCAGCACCTTGCCTGGGGCGTTCTACGAGCAGTACTTC.

The chain links TRBV3-1 to TRBJ1-5; TRBD1 matches at 9 bases. V lost 4 bases to trimming and J lost 5 bases; unmatched junction nucleotides: 6. The CDR3 has 15 residues. Per the germline V gene, CDR1 is LGHDT and CDR2 is YNNKEL (reference sequence). The CDR3 DNA follows: TGTGCCAGCAGCCCCGGGACAGGGAGGTATCAGCCCCAGCATTTT. Amino acids: CASSPGTGRYQPQHF.

The chain combines TRBV6-1 with TRBJ2-1; D call uncertain. Germline CDR1 MNHNS, CDR2 SASEGT. V was shortened by 5 bases and J by 8 bases, with 13 bases between the two germline ends. CDR3 length: 13 amino acids. DNA for the CDR3: TGTGCCAGCAGTCAGACTGGTTCTTATGAGCAGTTCTTC. The encoded protein is CASSQTGSYEQFF.

The J gene is TRBJ2-3, the V gene TRBV29-1; D may be TRBD1 (6 bases). CDR3 size: 13 residues. Germline V gene sequence: CDR1 SQVTM, CDR2 ANQGSEA. V was shortened by 2 bases and J by 0 bases, with 6 bases between the two germline ends. The CDR3 nucleotides are TGCAGCGTTGAACAGGGGAGCACAGATACGCAGTATTTT. It codes for CSVEQGSTDTQYF.